A selection of T cell receptor beta chains follows, all from one sample in a study of shared clonotypes between healthy human individuals. Repertoires were generated with immunoSEQ multiplex PCR, while TCRdb's copy carries only in-frame clones and drops some. The table lists around 700,000 clones, about 74% of them singletons. Sequenced input: memory CD4+ T cells sorted from blood. The receptor set was obtained from a woman in her twenties or thirties in good health. CDR3s include the opening cysteine and the closing phenylalanine or tryptophan. A D gene is named only where the DNA matches it firmly.

d_gene: TRBD1
v_gene: TRBV25-1
j_gene: TRBJ2-1
CDR3aa: CASSGTGAPGDEQFF

d_gene: -
v_gene: TRBV30
j_gene: TRBJ2-1
CDR3aa: CAWSGGGMYNEQFF

d_gene: TRBD1
v_gene: TRBV27
j_gene: TRBJ1-1
CDR3aa: CASSFYRGSDIEAFF

d_gene: -
v_gene: TRBV7-2
j_gene: TRBJ2-3
CDR3aa: CASSPRSSTDTQYF

d_gene: TRBD2
v_gene: TRBV5-6
j_gene: TRBJ2-7
CDR3aa: CASSLHKPFLLAELYEQYF

d_gene: -
v_gene: TRBV5-4
j_gene: TRBJ2-2
CDR3aa: CASSPIGANTGELFF

d_gene: -
v_gene: TRBV4-1
j_gene: TRBJ2-3
CDR3aa: CASSQDLPSVNTQYF

d_gene: -
v_gene: TRBV7-9
j_gene: TRBJ1-3
CDR3aa: CASSFKGLFGNTIYF

d_gene: TRBD2
v_gene: TRBV11-3
j_gene: TRBJ2-1
CDR3aa: CASSSGTSGASEQFF

d_gene: TRBD1
v_gene: TRBV6-6
j_gene: TRBJ2-1
CDR3aa: CASSSRDSPRNEQFF

d_gene: TRBD1
v_gene: TRBV25-1
j_gene: TRBJ2-7
CDR3aa: CASSVRGRGYEQYF

d_gene: -
v_gene: TRBV2
j_gene: TRBJ1-3
CDR3aa: CASSLPWDSSGNTIYF

d_gene: -
v_gene: TRBV6-5
j_gene: TRBJ2-2
CDR3aa: CASSYGTSPVPGELFF

d_gene: TRBD1
v_gene: TRBV9
j_gene: TRBJ1-2
CDR3aa: CASSVTPGGDYGYTF

d_gene: TRBD1
v_gene: TRBV5-1
j_gene: TRBJ2-1
CDR3aa: CASSLGTGIGEQFF

d_gene: -
v_gene: TRBV6-1
j_gene: TRBJ2-2
CDR3aa: CASTENAGIGELFF

d_gene: TRBD2
v_gene: TRBV6-5
j_gene: TRBJ2-1
CDR3aa: CASSYLTSGSNEQFF

d_gene: TRBD2
v_gene: TRBV6-5
j_gene: TRBJ2-7
CDR3aa: CASSYSGYGYEQYF

d_gene: TRBD1
v_gene: TRBV6-5
j_gene: TRBJ1-2
CDR3aa: CASRGPGQARYGYTF

d_gene: -
v_gene: TRBV27
j_gene: TRBJ2-2
CDR3aa: CASRLNRAADTGELFF

d_gene: -
v_gene: TRBV6-1
j_gene: TRBJ1-5
CDR3aa: CASRLLLNSNQPQHF

d_gene: TRBD2
v_gene: TRBV2
j_gene: TRBJ2-2
CDR3aa: CASRRAGETGELFF

d_gene: TRBD2
v_gene: TRBV18
j_gene: TRBJ2-3
CDR3aa: CASSPPGLAGGTDTQYF

d_gene: -
v_gene: TRBV5-4
j_gene: TRBJ2-1
CDR3aa: CASSLSAGQFRNEQFF

d_gene: -
v_gene: TRBV30
j_gene: TRBJ1-4
CDR3aa: CAWSVVRRDEKLFF

d_gene: -
v_gene: TRBV27
j_gene: TRBJ2-7
CDR3aa: CASSKTPPSSYEQYF

d_gene: -
v_gene: TRBV12-5
j_gene: TRBJ1-2
CDR3aa: CASGSNPQGANYGYTF

d_gene: TRBD1
v_gene: TRBV7-3
j_gene: TRBJ2-2
CDR3aa: CASSIQGTAGELFF